The present TCR beta chain was sequenced within a study of blood T cell repertoires in COVID-19. CDR1 and CDR2 (germline): SGHRS, YFSETQ. CDR3 size: 15 residues. With 2 bases removed from V and 9 bases from J, the gap between germline ends came to 15 bases. The assay was immunoSEQ multiplex PCR, and TCRdb's table has in-frame clones only and misses some. The data contain 450,000 to 600,000 clones, around 90% of them seen just once; the ten biggest clones take up 0.7%. The chain joins TRBV5-1 to TRBJ1-6, with a tentative D call TRBD1 (6 bases). The source is a woman younger than 30 who had recovered from COVID-19. The material sequenced was PBMCs or T cells enriched from blood (not recorded which). The CDR3 nucleotides read TGCGCCAGCAGCTTACGAACAGGGAATAGTTCACCCCTCCACTTT. Its translation is CASSLRTGNSSPLHF.